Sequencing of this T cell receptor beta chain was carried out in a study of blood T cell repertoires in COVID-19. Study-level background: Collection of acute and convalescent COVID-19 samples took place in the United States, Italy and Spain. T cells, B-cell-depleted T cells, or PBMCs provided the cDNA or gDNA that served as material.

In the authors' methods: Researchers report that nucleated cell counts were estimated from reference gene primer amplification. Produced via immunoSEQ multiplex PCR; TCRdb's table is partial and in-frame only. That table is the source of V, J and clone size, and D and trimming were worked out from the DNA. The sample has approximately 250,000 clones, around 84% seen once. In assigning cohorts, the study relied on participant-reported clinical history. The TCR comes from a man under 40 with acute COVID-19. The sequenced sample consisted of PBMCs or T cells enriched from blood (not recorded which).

For the CDR3, the DNA is TGTGCCAGCCGCGCTTTCTCTGGAAACACCATATATTTT. Its translation: CASRAFSGNTIYF. The chain recombines TRBV2 with TRBJ1-3; D unresolved. The CDR3 totals 13 residues. Germline V CDR1 and CDR2: SNHLY, FYNNEI. Trimming shortened V by 8 bases and J by 0 bases, and 8 bases separated the two germline ends.